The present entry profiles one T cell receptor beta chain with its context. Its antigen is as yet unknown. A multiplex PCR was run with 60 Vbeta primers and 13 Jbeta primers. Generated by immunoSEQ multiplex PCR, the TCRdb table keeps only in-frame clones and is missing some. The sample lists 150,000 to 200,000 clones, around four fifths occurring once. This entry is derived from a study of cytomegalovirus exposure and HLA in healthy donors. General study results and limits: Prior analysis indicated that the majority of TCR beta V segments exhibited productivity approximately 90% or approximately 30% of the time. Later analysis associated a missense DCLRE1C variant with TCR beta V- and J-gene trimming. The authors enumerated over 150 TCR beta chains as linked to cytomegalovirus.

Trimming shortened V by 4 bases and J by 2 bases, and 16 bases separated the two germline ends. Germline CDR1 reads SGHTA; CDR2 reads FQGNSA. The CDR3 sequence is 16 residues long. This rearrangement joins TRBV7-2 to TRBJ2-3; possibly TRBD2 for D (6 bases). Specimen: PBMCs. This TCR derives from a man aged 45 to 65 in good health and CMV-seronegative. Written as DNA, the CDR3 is TGTGCCAGCAGCTATCTGGGTAGCGGTAACACAGATACGCAGTATTTT. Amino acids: CASSYLGSGNTDTQYF.